Reported below is one T cell receptor beta chain. This entry comes from a study of chemoradiotherapy in HPV16-positive cancers. The data were produced by immunoSEQ multiplex PCR, yet TCRdb's version contains in-frame clones alone and is incomplete. The sample holds roughly 7,300 clones; around 84% are singletons and the top ten take 1.9%. The germline V and J ends were trimmed by 0 bases and 0 bases, with 11 bases remaining between them. CDR1 SGHNT and CDR2 YYREEE come from the germline V gene (reference sequence). This CDR3 contains 16 residues. This receptor was identified in a human donor with HPV-associated anogenital cancer. The chain joins TRBV5-4 to TRBJ2-3; TRBD2 might be the D (5 bases). The sample was acquired from a patient who underwent chemoradiotherapy. The CDR3 DNA reads as TGTGCCAGCAGCTTGGAGGTGGGCGGGAGCACAGATACGCAGTATTTT. Encoded protein: CASSLEVGGSTDTQYF.